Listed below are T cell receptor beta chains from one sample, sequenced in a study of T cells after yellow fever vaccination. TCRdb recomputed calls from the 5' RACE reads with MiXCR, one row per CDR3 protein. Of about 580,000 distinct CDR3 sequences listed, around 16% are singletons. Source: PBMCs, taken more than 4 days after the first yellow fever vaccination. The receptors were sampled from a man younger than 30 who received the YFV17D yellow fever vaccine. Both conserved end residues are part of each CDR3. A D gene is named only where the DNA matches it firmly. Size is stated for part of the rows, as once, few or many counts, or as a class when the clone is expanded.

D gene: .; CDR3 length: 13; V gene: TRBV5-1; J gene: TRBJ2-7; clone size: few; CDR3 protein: CASSTQGIYEQYF; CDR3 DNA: TGCGCCAGCAGCACCCAGGGGATTTACGAGCAGTACTTC
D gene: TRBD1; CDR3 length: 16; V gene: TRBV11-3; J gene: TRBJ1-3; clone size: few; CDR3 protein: CASSCGQGISGNTIYF; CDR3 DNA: TGTGCCAGCAGCTGTGGACAGGGGATAAGTGGAAACACCATATATTTT
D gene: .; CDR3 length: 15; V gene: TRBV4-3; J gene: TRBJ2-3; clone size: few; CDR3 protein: CASSHEGDRTDTQYF; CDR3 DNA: TGCGCCAGCAGCCATGAGGGGGACCGCACAGATACGCAGTATTTT
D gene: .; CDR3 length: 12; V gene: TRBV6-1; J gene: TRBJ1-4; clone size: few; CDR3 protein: CASSPRTQKLFF; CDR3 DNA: TGTGCCAGCAGTCCACGGACACAAAAACTGTTTTTT
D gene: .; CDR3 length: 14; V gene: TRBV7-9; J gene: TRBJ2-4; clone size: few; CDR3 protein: CASCSWGSKNIQYF; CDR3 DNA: TGTGCCAGCTGCTCTTGGGGCAGCAAAAACATTCAGTACTTC
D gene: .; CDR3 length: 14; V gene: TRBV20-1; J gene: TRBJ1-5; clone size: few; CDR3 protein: CSARARETNQPQHF; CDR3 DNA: TGCAGTGCTAGAGCCCGGGAGACGAATCAGCCCCAGCATTTT
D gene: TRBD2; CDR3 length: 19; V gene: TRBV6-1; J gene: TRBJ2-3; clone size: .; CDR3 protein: CASRNSGTSGGGRLDTQYF; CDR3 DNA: TGTGCCAGCAGGAACTCCGGGACTAGCGGGGGAGGAAGATTAGATACGCAGTATTTT
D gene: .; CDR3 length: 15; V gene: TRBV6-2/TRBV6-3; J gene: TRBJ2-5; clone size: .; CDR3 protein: CASSVGTTRKETQYF; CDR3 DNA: TGTGCCAGCAGTGTAGGGACAACGCGAAAAGAGACCCAGTACTTC
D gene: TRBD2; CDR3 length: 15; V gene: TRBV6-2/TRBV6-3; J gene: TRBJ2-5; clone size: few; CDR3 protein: CASTAASSGGETQYF; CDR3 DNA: TGTGCCAGCACCGCGGCGTCTAGCGGGGGAGAGACCCAGTACTTC
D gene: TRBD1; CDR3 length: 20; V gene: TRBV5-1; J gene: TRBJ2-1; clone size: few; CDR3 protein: CASSGQRQGARRRPYNEQFF; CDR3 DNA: TGCGCCAGCAGCGGTCAGAGACAGGGGGCACGGCGGAGACCGTACAATGAGCAGTTCTTC
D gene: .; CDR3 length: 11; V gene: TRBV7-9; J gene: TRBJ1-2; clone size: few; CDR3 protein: CASSLAQKVTF; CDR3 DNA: TGTGCCAGCAGCTTAGCCCAGAAGGTCACCTTC
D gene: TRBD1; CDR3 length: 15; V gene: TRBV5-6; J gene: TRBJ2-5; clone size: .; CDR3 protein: CASSLRTGGGETQYF; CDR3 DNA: TGTGCCAGCAGCCTCCGGACAGGGGGAGGAGAGACCCAGTACTTC
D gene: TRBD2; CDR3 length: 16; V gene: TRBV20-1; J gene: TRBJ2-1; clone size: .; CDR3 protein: CSAPLGWGGIYNEQFF; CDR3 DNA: TGCAGTGCCCCCCTCGGTTGGGGGGGAATCTACAATGAGCAGTTCTTC
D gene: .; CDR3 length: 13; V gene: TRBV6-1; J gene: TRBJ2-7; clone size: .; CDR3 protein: CASSETGIGRQYF; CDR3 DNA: TGTGCCAGCAGTGAAACAGGGATTGGAAGGCAGTACTTC
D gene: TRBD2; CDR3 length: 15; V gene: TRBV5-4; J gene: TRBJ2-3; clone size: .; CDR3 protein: CASSAGLAATDTQYF; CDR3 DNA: TGTGCCAGCAGCGCGGGACTAGCGGCCACAGATACGCAGTATTTT
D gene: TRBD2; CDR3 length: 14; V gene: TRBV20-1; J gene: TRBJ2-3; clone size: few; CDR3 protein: CSAILARGTDTQYF; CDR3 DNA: TGCAGTGCCATACTAGCGAGGGGCACAGATACGCAGTATTTT
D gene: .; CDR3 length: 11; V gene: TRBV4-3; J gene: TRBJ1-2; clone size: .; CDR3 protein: CATLGQGGYTF; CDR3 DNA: TGCGCCACCCTCGGGCAGGGCGGCTACACCTTC
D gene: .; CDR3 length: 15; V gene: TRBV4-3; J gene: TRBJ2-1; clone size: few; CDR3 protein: CASSQVPDAENEQFF; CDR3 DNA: TGCGCCAGCAGCCAAGTCCCGGACGCGGAAAATGAGCAGTTCTTC
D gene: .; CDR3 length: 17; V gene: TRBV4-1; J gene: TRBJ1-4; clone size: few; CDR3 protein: CASSQSRTEDANEKLFF; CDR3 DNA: TGCGCCAGCAGCCAGTCCCGGACGGAGGATGCTAATGAAAAACTGTTTTTT
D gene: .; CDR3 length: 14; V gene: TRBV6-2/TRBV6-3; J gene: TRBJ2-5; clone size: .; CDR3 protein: CASSRDRRVETQYF; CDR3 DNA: TGTGCCAGCAGTCGGGACCGACGGGTGGAGACCCAGTACTTC
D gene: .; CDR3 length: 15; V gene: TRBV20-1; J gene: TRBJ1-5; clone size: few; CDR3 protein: CSAVPPPYSNQPQHF; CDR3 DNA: TGCAGTGCCGTACCTCCTCCCTATAGCAATCAGCCCCAGCATTTT
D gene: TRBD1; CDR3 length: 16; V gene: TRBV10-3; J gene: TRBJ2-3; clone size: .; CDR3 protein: CAISEGDRGRGDTQYF; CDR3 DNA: TGTGCCATCAGTGAGGGGGACAGGGGGCGAGGAGATACGCAGTATTTT
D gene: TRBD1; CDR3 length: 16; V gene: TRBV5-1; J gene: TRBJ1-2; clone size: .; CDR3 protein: CASSPGDRGLPRGYTF; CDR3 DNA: TGCGCCAGCAGCCCGGGGGACAGGGGATTACCTCGCGGCTACACCTTC
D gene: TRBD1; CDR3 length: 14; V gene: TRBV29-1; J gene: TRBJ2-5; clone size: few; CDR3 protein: CSAAPRDRAETQYF; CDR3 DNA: TGCAGCGCAGCACCCCGGGACAGGGCAGAGACCCAGTACTTC
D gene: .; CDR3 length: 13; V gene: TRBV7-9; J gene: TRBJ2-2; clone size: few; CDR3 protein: CASSLALTGELFF; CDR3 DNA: TGTGCCAGCAGCTTAGCGCTAACCGGGGAGCTGTTTTTT
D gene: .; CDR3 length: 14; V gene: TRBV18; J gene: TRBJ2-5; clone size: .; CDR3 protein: CASSPFEGVETQYF; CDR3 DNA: TGTGCCAGCTCACCCTTTGAGGGCGTAGAGACCCAGTACTTC
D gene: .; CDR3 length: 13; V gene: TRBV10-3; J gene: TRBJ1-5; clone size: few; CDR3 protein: CAIRGQPNQPQHF; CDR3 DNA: TGTGCCATCAGGGGTCAGCCCAATCAGCCCCAGCATTTT
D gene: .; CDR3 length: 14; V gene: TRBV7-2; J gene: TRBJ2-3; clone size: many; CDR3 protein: CASSLGTALDTQYF; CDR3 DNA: TGTGCCAGCAGCTTAGGAACAGCGCTCGATACGCAGTATTTT
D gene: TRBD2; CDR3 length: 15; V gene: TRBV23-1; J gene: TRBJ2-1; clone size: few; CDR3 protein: CASGTSGLSYNEQFF; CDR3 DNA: TGCGCCAGCGGGACTAGCGGCCTTTCCTACAATGAGCAGTTCTTC
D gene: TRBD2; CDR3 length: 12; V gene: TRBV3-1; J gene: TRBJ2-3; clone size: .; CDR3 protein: CASSWREDTQYF; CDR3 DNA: TGTGCCAGCAGCTGGCGGGAGGATACGCAGTATTTT
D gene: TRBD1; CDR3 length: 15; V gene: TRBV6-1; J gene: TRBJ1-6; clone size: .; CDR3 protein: CASSGQGADSSPLHF; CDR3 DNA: TGTGCCAGCAGTGGACAGGGGGCAGATAGTTCACCCCTCCACTTT
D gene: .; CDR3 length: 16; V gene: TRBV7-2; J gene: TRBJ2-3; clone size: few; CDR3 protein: CASSLRGSWGSDTQYF; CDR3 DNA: TGTGCCAGCAGCTTAAGGGGATCTTGGGGGTCAGATACGCAGTATTTT
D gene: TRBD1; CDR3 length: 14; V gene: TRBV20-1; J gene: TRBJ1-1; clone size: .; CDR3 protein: CSARPGGRNTEAFF; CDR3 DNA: TGCAGTGCTAGGCCAGGGGGAAGGAACACTGAAGCTTTCTTT
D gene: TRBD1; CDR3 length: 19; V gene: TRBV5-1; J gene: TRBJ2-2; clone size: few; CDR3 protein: CASRILLGQGARGVGELFF; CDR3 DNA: TGCGCCAGCCGGATCCTACTCGGACAGGGGGCGCGAGGTGTCGGGGAGCTGTTTTTT
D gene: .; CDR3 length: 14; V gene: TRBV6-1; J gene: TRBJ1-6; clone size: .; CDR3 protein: CASGESSYNSPLHF; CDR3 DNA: TGTGCCAGCGGCGAGAGCTCCTATAATTCACCCCTCCACTTT
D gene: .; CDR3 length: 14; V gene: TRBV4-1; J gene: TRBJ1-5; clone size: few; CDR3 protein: CASSQEDRQQPQHF; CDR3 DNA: TGCGCCAGCAGCCAAGAAGATCGTCAGCAGCCCCAGCATTTT
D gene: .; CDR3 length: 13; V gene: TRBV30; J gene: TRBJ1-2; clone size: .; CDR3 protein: CAWGAPSIYGYTF; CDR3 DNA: TGTGCCTGGGGGGCCCCTTCGATTTATGGCTACACCTTC
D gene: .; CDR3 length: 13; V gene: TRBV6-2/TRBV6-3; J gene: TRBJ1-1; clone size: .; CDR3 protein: CASSLLIRSEAFF; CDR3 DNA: TGTGCCAGCAGCCTTCTGATAAGATCTGAAGCTTTCTTT
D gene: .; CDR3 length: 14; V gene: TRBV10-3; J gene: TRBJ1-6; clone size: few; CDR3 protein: CAISEARGNSPLHF; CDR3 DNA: TGTGCCATCAGTGAAGCTAGGGGGAATTCACCCCTCCACTTT
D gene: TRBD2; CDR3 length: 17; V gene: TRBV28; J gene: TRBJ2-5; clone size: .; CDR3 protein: CASSRSGLLNRRETQYF; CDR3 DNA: TGTGCCAGCAGCCGTAGCGGGCTGTTGAACCGTCGGGAGACCCAGTACTTC
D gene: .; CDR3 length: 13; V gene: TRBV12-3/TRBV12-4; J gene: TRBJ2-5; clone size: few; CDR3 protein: CASSFGAGETQYF; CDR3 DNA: TGTGCCAGCAGTTTTGGGGCAGGGGAGACCCAGTACTTC
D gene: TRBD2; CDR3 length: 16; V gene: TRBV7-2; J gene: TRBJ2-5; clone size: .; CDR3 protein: CASSLAISGGTETQYF; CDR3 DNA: TGTGCCAGCAGCTTAGCGATTAGCGGGGGTACAGAGACCCAGTACTTC
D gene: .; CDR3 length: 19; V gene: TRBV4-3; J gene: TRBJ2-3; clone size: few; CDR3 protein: CASSQDARADLKYTDTQYF; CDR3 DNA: TGCGCCAGCAGCCAAGATGCAAGGGCAGACCTAAAATACACAGATACGCAGTATTTT
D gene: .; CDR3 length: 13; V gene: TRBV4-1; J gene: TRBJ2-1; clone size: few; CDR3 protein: CASSQGPRNEQFF; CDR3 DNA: TGCGCCAGCAGCCAGGGTCCGAGGAATGAGCAGTTCTTC
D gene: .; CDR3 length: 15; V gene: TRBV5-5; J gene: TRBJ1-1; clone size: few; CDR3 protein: CASSFLRVAYTEAFF; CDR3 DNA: TGTGCCAGCAGCTTCCTCAGGGTCGCATACACTGAAGCTTTCTTT